A selection of T cell receptor beta chains follows, all from one sample in a study of shared clonotypes between healthy human individuals. The table came from immunoSEQ multiplex PCR; TCRdb's copy has only in-frame clones and leaves some out. The sample yields 650,000 to 750,000 clones, more than 70% seen once. Sequences were obtained from memory CD4+ T cells sorted from blood. The receptors originated from a woman aged 25-40 years in good health. Both conserved end residues are part of each CDR3. The order of the fields is D gene, J gene, clone size, V gene, CDR3 protein, CDR3 DNA. The D gene is left open where the match is weak. For some rows the clone size is stated as once, few or many, or as a class when expanded; others skip it.

d_gene: NA; j_gene: TRBJ1-1; abundance: NA; v_gene: TRBV27; CDR3aa: CASSMGVYTEAFF; CDR3nt: TGTGCCAGCAGCATGGGGGTTTACACTGAAGCTTTCTTT
d_gene: NA; j_gene: TRBJ1-6; abundance: NA; v_gene: TRBV5-1; CDR3aa: CASSPSPYNSPLHF; CDR3nt: TGCGCCAGCAGCCCGAGCCCCTATAATTCACCCCTCCACTTT
d_gene: NA; j_gene: TRBJ2-1; abundance: NA; v_gene: TRBV6-5; CDR3aa: CASRNSGEQFF; CDR3nt: TGTGCCAGCAGGAACTCGGGGGAGCAGTTCTTC
d_gene: TRBD2; j_gene: TRBJ2-1; abundance: NA; v_gene: TRBV14; CDR3aa: CASSLHKGLAAPRGTYNEQFF; CDR3nt: TGTGCCAGCAGCCTCCATAAGGGACTAGCGGCTCCGAGGGGGACCTACAATGAGCAGTTCTTC
d_gene: NA; j_gene: TRBJ2-3; abundance: few; v_gene: TRBV7-2; CDR3aa: CASSLEAGRPSTDTQYF; CDR3nt: TGTGCCAGCAGCTTAGAGGCGGGACGTCCCTCCACAGATACGCAGTATTTT
d_gene: TRBD2; j_gene: TRBJ2-2; abundance: once; v_gene: TRBV7-2; CDR3aa: CASSRRTSGAGHTGELFF; CDR3nt: TGTGCCAGCAGCCGGCGGACTAGCGGGGCGGGGCACACCGGGGAGCTGTTTTTT
d_gene: NA; j_gene: TRBJ2-3; abundance: NA; v_gene: TRBV9; CDR3aa: CASSVGADFLTDTQYF; CDR3nt: TGTGCCAGCAGCGTAGGGGCGGACTTCCTCACAGATACGCAGTATTTT
d_gene: NA; j_gene: TRBJ1-5; abundance: few; v_gene: TRBV6-6; CDR3aa: CATVRDTYQPQHF; CDR3nt: TGTGCCACGGTCCGGGACACTTATCAGCCCCAGCATTTT
d_gene: TRBD2; j_gene: TRBJ2-1; abundance: once; v_gene: TRBV19; CDR3aa: CASREREGYNEQFF; CDR3nt: TGTGCCAGTAGGGAGCGGGAGGGATACAATGAGCAGTTCTTC
d_gene: NA; j_gene: TRBJ2-2; abundance: NA; v_gene: TRBV18; CDR3aa: CASSPYPTGELFF; CDR3nt: TGTGCCAGCTCACCTTACCCCACCGGGGAGCTGTTTTTT
d_gene: NA; j_gene: TRBJ2-3; abundance: NA; v_gene: TRBV4-2; CDR3aa: CASSQEGSGKQGTQYF; CDR3nt: TGTGCCAGCAGCCAAGAGGGTAGCGGCAAGCAGGGGACGCAGTATTTT
d_gene: NA; j_gene: TRBJ1-2; abundance: few; v_gene: TRBV14; CDR3aa: CASSRGTQNYGYTF; CDR3nt: TGTGCCAGCAGCCGAGGGACACAAAACTATGGCTACACCTTC
d_gene: TRBD2; j_gene: TRBJ2-1; abundance: NA; v_gene: TRBV7-6; CDR3aa: CASSLSAGGFEAEQFF; CDR3nt: TGTGCCAGCAGCCTATCAGCGGGAGGGTTTGAGGCTGAGCAGTTCTTC